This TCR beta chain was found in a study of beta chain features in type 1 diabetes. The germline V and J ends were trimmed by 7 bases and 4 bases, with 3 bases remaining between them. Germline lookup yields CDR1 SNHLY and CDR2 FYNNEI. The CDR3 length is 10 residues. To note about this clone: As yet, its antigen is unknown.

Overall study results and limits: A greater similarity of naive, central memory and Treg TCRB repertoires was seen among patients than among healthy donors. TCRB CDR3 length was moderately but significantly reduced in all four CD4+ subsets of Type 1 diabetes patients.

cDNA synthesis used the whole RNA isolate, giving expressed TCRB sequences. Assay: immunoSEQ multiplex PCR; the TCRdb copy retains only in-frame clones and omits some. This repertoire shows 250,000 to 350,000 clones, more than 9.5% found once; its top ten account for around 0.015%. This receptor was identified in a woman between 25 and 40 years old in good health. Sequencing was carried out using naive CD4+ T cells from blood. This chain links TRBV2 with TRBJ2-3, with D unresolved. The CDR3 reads CASKPDTQYF. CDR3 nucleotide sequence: TGTGCCAGCAAGCCAGATACGCAGTATTTT.